This TCR beta chain appears in the sequencing data of a study of spatial heterogeneity in lung cancer. Overall study results and limits: The appearance of ubiquitous expanded tumor TCRs in blood was greater at resection than follow-up.

TCRdb redid the calling of the 5' RACE reads with MiXCR, one entry per CDR3 protein. The table has some 8,900 distinct CDR3 sequences, 3.5% to 5.5% seen once. In regard to this clonotype: Antigen specificity is unknown.

As for time point: sample taken at primary tumor resection. Whole RNA was taken from tumor, nontumor lung or frozen PBMC; it was then sequenced unsorted. The CDR3 is 16 amino acids. J lost 4 bases, V lost 2 bases, and 7 bases had no gene match. This specimen consisted of PBMCs, obtained at surgery. This sequence was found in a male donor with early-stage non-small cell lung cancer. This chain connects TRBV12-3 or TRBV12-4 to TRBJ2-1; 8 bases are a match to TRBD2. CDR3 sequence (DNA): TGTGCCAGCAGTTTATCGGGGGGGGCCGGGTACAATGAGCAGTTCTTC. The encoded protein is CASSLSGGAGYNEQFF.